This TCR beta chain was sequenced during a study of vaccination effects on CD4 cells after COVID-19 (dated by TCRdb to about 2022). Some background on the complete study: Each participant got two doses of an mRNA SARS-CoV-2 vaccine, either BNT162b2 or mRNA-1273. SARS-CoV-2 spike-specific CD4+ TCR repertoires were compared before and after mRNA vaccination in COVID-19 convalescent patients and in infection-naive vaccine recipients. A total of 10 COVID-19 convalescent patients and a handful of SARS-CoV-2-naive healthy vaccine recipients were included in the full study. The Oncomine TCR Beta short-read assay on an Illumina iSeq 100 was used to sequence cultures from other donors in the study. Here is what the overall study found, with its caveats: In healthy vaccine recipients, vaccine-induced clones were almost all SARS-CoV-2 mono-reactive, with only 1 of 255 being cross-reactive with common cold coronaviruses. Limitations of the study were the small number of convalescent patients and the absence of early post-infection timepoints. At late post-vaccination timepoints, both infection-induced and vaccine-induced clones showed marked clonal contraction, consistent with waning T cell responses.

A word on this clone: Its recognized antigen is unknown. Base-call qualities are not available, and no considerably larger clone is one nucleotide away.

In the ViraFEST assay, PBMC were stimulated with viral peptide pools, and TCR sequencing was then used to find antigen-specific CD4+ T cell clonotypes based on their expansion. After less than 13 days of culture, CD4+ T cells were isolated with the EasySep CD4+ T cell isolation kit. None of the healthy vaccine recipients had a prior SARS-CoV-2 infection, which was confirmed by nucleocapsid antibody tests that came back negative both before and after vaccination. Around 2.1 million PBMC per well were cultured with approximately 10 ug/ml peptides in IMDM containing 5% human AB serum, approximately 9.9 IU/ml IL-2 and gentamicin. On days 3 and 7, half of the culture medium was replaced with fresh IL-2-containing medium. Each peptide stimulation condition was cultured in triplicate wells unless otherwise noted. Using Ficoll-Paque Plus gradient centrifugation, PBMC were separated from whole blood and then either used fresh or cryopreserved at -140C. The overlapping peptide pools covered the spike proteins of SARS-CoV-2 and of the common cold coronaviruses HCoV-NL63, HCoV-OC43 and HCoV-229E. Genomic DNA was extracted from cultured CD4+ T cells with the QIAamp micro DNA kit.

The library relied on the immunoSEQ multiplex PCR assay. DNA from the cultured and isolated CD4+ T cells underwent TCR beta CDR3 sequencing. The source study handled its data this way. Non-productive TCR sequences were removed and reads were trimmed to the CDR3 region, keeping CDR3s of at least 7 amino acids. The MANAFEST web app was used to pick out antigen-specific clonotypes by comparing their expansion in peptide wells with that in reference cultures. Positive clones required FDR<0.05 expansion versus reference and all other wells, odds ratio above 5, and frequency above 0.1% in two replicate wells. Clonotypes significantly expanded in SARS-CoV-2 spike wells and in at least one common cold coronavirus spike condition were defined as cross-reactive. CDR3 similarity was assessed by Levenshtein distance with the stringdist R package, and unrooted trees were built with ape in R 3.6.1. In TCRdb, the immuneACCESS table is reduced to in-frame sequences with V and J assigned. These tables do not hold every clone; where another copy was compared, an unresolved V gene accounts for under half, and the others remain unexplained. V and J calls and clone size follow that table, whereas D and trimming were derived from the DNA. The sample has tens of thousands of clones on record, roughly 76% of them singletons. 22% of the sample goes to the ten largest clones.

CDR1 is given as SGHTA and CDR2 as FQGNSA, both from the germline V gene. V and J lose 3 bases and 7 bases, and a span of 10 bases separates them. From the cysteine up to the phenylalanine, the CDR3 has a length of 13 residues. Just CDR3 DNA is preserved here, 39 bases in frame from base 1. The clonotype was recovered from a human donor who received a COVID-19 vaccine. Rearrangement joined TRBV7-2 to TRBJ2-1; TRBD1 might be the D gene, on 6 matching bases. The sequences come from CD4+ T cells from PBMCs cultured with SARS-CoV-2 spike peptides, collected before COVID-19 vaccination. The meaning of the sample's cell subset or site label: SARS-CoV-2 spike overlapping peptide pool stimulation. The nucleotide sequence is TGTGCCAGCAGCTTGGGGGCGGCGAATGAGCAGTTCTTC. This is translated as CASSLGAANEQFF.